The 10 T cell receptor beta chains given below trace back to one sample, sequenced in a study of blood T cell repertoires in COVID-19. Assay used: immunoSEQ multiplex PCR; TCRdb lists only in-frame clones, some missing. This table holds about 500,000 clones, roughly nine tenths found once. The sequenced sample was peripheral blood. All receptors come from a woman between 50 and 59 years old with COVID-19, enrolled during active disease.

V is TRBV3-1 (or the pseudogene TRBV3-2) and J is TRBJ1-1, with D maybe TRBD1 (6 bases). V was shortened by 8 bases and J by 5 bases, with 21 bases between the two germline ends. The CDR3 consists of 15 residues. The germline V gene encodes CDR1 LGHDT and CDR2 YNNKEL (reference sequence). The CDR3 region is CASASGGGAGTEAFF. The CDR3 DNA follows: TGTGCCAGCGCCTCAGGCGGGGGCGCAGGGACTGAAGCTTTCTTT.

The genes are TRBV6-1 and TRBJ1-4; D possibly corresponds to TRBD1 (6 bases). Trimming shortened V by 1 base and J by 6 bases, and 9 bases separated the two germline ends. There are 14 residues in the CDR3. Germline lookup yields CDR1 MNHNS and CDR2 SASEGT. The CDR3 reads CASSEVGTHEKLFF. CDR3 DNA sequence: TGTGCCAGCAGTGAAGTGGGGACACATGAAAAACTGTTTTTT.

This clone was seen a handful of times. This chain links TRBV6-5 with TRBJ2-3; D uncertain. CDR1 MNHEY and CDR2 SVGAGI come from the germline V gene. The CDR3 consists of 14 residues. Trimming took 6 bases from V and 2 from J, leaving 12 bases between them. The CDR3 loop is CASSSFGYTDTQYF. For the CDR3, the DNA is TGTGCCAGCAGCTCCTTCGGGTACACAGATACGCAGTATTTT.

Only a few counts were recorded for this clone. The chain couples TRBV7-3 to TRBJ2-7; the D gene is possibly TRBD2 (5 bases). Germline loops: CDR1 SGHTA, CDR2 FQGTGA. The CDR3 covers 13 residues. V lost 1 base and J lost 4, with 8 bases in between. CDR3 in amino acids: CASSLRGEYEQYF. The CDR3 DNA is TGTGCCAGCAGCTTAAGGGGAGAGTACGAGCAGTACTTC.

The V and J genes are TRBV12-3 or TRBV12-4 and TRBJ2-2; TRBD1 matches at 7 bases. The CDR3 consists of 13 residues. V was pared by 7 bases and J by 7 bases, with 6 bases of the junction left unmatched. CDR3 bases: TGTGCCAGCACCCCGACAGGGTACGGGGAGCTGTTTTTT. It yields the protein CASTPTGYGELFF.

This clone appeared once. V usage is TRBV5-1 and J usage is TRBJ1-1; D unclear. The CDR3 sequence is 16 residues long. Germline-derived CDR1 and CDR2 are SGHRS and YFSETQ. V was trimmed by 0 bases and J by 4 bases, leaving 16 bases between them. In DNA form, the CDR3 reads TGCGCCAGCAGCTTGGGGCTCGGGTCTTTGGTCACTGAAGCTTTCTTT. Translating it yields CASSLGLGSLVTEAFF.

V and J are TRBV10-1 and TRBJ2-7; D ambiguous. The CDR3 covers 14 residues. Germline-derived CDR1 and CDR2 are WNHNN and SYGVQD (reference sequence). Between the trimmed V and J ends, which lost 3 bases and 0 bases, there was a span of 9 bases. The CDR3 coding sequence is TGCGCCAGCAGTGAACTGGGCAGCTCCTACGAGCAGTACTTC. Translating gives CASSELGSSYEQYF.

This clone was seen only a few times. J is TRBJ1-3 and V is TRBV7-9, with 8 bases that match TRBD1. The length of the CDR3 is 16 residues. Trimming at V came to 5 bases and at J to 4 bases, leaving 10 bases not matched to a gene. Germline V gene data show CDR1 as SEHNR and CDR2 as FQNEAQ (reference sequence). DNA for the CDR3: TGTGCCAGCAGCCCCGCCCAGGGGGCAAGGGGAAACACCATATATTTT. Residues: CASSPAQGARGNTIYF.

A word on this clone: Other DNA sequences of this sample code for an identical CDR3. This chain joins TRBV18 and TRBJ1-2; D gene ambiguous. Germline CDR1 reads KGHSH; CDR2 reads LQKENI. There are 13 residues in the CDR3. The V gene lost 3 bases and the J gene lost 2 bases, with 7 bases spanning the gap. The CDR3 region is CASSPEGNYGYTF. In DNA, the CDR3 is TGTGCCAGCTCACCGGAGGGCAACTATGGCTACACCTTC.

This chain connects TRBV6-1 to TRBJ1-2; TRBD1 aligns across 9 bases. The V gene's germline CDR1 is MNHNS and CDR2 SASEGT. Losses at the gene ends were 1 base for V and 8 bases for J; bases not matched to a gene: 5. The CDR3 extends over 14 amino acids. CDR3 sequence: CASSEDRGLGGYTF. The CDR3 nucleotides are TGTGCCAGCAGTGAAGACAGGGGGCTGGGAGGCTACACCTTC.